A selection of T cell receptor beta chains follows, all from one sample in a study of OX40 agonist ivuxolimab in advanced cancers. Method: immunoSEQ multiplex PCR; TCRdb's copy keeps in-frame clones and lacks some. The sample holds 78,000 or so clones, around nine tenths seen once. The specimen was CD4+ or CD8+ T cells sorted from blood, collected in a trial of the OX40 agonist ivuxolimab. The source is an adult with an advanced solid tumor such as melanoma, head and neck, liver or kidney cancer. Each CDR3 is given without its conserved first and last residue. Only part of the rows carry a size: once, few, many, or a class if the clone is expanded.

clone_size,cdr3_length,j_call,v_call,cdr3_aa
.,14,TRBJ2-5,TRBV4-2,ASSHPGGSGQETQY
.,10,TRBJ1-2,TRBV6-6,ASSYERYGYT
.,10,TRBJ1-2,TRBV6-1,ASSDRVEGYT
.,11,TRBJ2-7,TRBV28,ASSHGSPYEQY
once,10,TRBJ1-5,TRBV18,ASSHGDQPQH
.,13,TRBJ1-1,TRBV5-8,ASSFGGRGRTEAF
.,11,TRBJ2-3,TRBV5-6,ASSFGDADTQY
.,12,TRBJ2-3,TRBV5-1,ASSLGPSTDTQY
.,15,TRBJ2-4,TRBV7-9,ASSLVAGQLAKNIQY
.,12,TRBJ2-7,TRBV30,AWSGGTAVREQY
once,14,TRBJ2-3,TRBV15,ATSRGGLADTDTQY
.,12,TRBJ1-3,TRBV5-1,ASSLSGFGNTIY
.,14,TRBJ2-7,TRBV7-9,ASSLGAGWVSYEQY
.,14,TRBJ2-3,TRBV12-5,ASGPRTSATTDTQY
.,12,TRBJ2-7,TRBV6-5,ASSIRPLDGEQY
.,12,TRBJ1-4,TRBV29-1,SVSGQGAIEKLF
once,11,TRBJ2-7,TRBV11-2,ASSFAATYEQY
.,15,TRBJ2-5,TRBV11-2,ASSKNLGQGLTETQY
.,13,TRBJ2-7,TRBV11-2,ASTTSSGASYEQY
.,14,TRBJ1-3,TRBV2,ASSGGDREFGNTIY
.,11,TRBJ1-6,TRBV19,ASIGIGASPLH
.,12,TRBJ1-4,TRBV7-6,ASSGRDRDEKLF
once,11,TRBJ2-5,TRBV18,ASSLQGEETQY
few,12,TRBJ1-3,TRBV2,ASSEGPAGNTIY
.,14,TRBJ1-5,TRBV15,ATSTRTGMSNQPQH
.,12,TRBJ1-3,TRBV18,ASSPQGSGNTIY
.,10,TRBJ1-2,TRBV21-1,ASRRQGYGYT
.,11,TRBJ2-2,TRBV4-1,ASSQDQFGELF
.,14,TRBJ2-1,TRBV10-1,ASSESTAAGYNEQF
.,12,TRBJ2-1,TRBV9,ASKEGEAYNEQF
.,10,TRBJ1-2,TRBV6-5,ASLDPNYGYT
.,14,TRBJ1-1,TRBV5-4,ASSLGTGSRNTEAF
few,9,TRBJ2-3,TRBV30,AWTRADTQY
.,13,TRBJ2-7,TRBV5-8,ASSLGTVANHEQY
.,9,TRBJ2-7,TRBV12-5,ASGGSYEQY
.,12,TRBJ2-5,TRBV30,AWSTDGGLETQY
few,11,TRBJ2-6,TRBV19,ASSPSGANVLT
.,13,TRBJ2-1,TRBV6-6,ASKVYSQSYNEQF
.,14,TRBJ2-7,TRBV6-5,ASSYSLGSSSYEQY
.,8,TRBJ2-5,TRBV20-1,SASDETQY
.,12,TRBJ1-6,TRBV5-4,ASTARGANSPLH
few,12,TRBJ1-5,TRBV18,ASSPSDSNQPQH
.,11,TRBJ2-2,TRBV27,ASWDSNTGELF
.,13,TRBJ2-3,TRBV5-6,ASSLSGASTDTQY
.,14,TRBJ1-4,TRBV4-2,ASSQWGGRTNEKLF
.,12,TRBJ1-4,TRBV2,ASSAGQGGGKLF
once,12,TRBJ2-6,TRBV29-1,SVTVSAGANVLT
few,9,TRBJ2-1,TRBV20-1,GGGASVEQF
.,14,TRBJ1-6,TRBV5-1,ASSLTLTGANSPLH
once,11,TRBJ1-3,TRBV2,ASSVDPGNTIY
.,10,TRBJ2-5,TRBV6-5,ASSSRWETQY
.,11,TRBJ2-7,TRBV2,ASSQTGTGEQY
.,13,TRBJ2-4,TRBV5-6,ASSVFGGNKNIQY
.,12,TRBJ1-2,TRBV5-1,ASSPEGPRDGYT
.,14,TRBJ2-7,TRBV5-1,ASSLGQGMSSYEQY